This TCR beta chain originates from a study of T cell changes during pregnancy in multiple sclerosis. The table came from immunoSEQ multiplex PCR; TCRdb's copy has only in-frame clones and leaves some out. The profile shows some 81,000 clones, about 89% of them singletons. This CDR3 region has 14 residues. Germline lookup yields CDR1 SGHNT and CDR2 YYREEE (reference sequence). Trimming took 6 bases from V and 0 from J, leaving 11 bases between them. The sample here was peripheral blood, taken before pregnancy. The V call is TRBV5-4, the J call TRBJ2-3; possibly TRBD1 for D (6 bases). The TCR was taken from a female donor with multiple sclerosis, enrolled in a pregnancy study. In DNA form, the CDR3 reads TGTGCCAGCACCGGGACACCCAGCACAGATACGCAGTATTTT. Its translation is CASTGTPSTDTQYF.